What follows describes a single TCR beta chain. The antigen is unknown. This record belongs to a study of cytomegalovirus exposure and HLA in healthy donors. Study results and caveats: Under in vitro conditions, three CMV-associated chains were confirmed as specific for CMV antigens. Subsequent analysis revealed that first-cohort TCR clusters tended to co-occur in the 90 to 150 validation repertoires. Cytomegalovirus-associated status was assigned to some 180 TCR beta chains.

From the roughly 110-subject validation cohort, which was separate from the approximately 670-subject first cohort, the donors were drawn. J lost 6 bases, V lost 1 base, and 9 bases had no gene match. This CDR3 has 16 residues. CDR1 is SEHNR and CDR2 is FQNEAQ in the germline V gene (reference sequence). Using immunoSEQ multiplex PCR, the repertoire was profiled, and TCRdb retains in-frame clones only, with some absent. Of some 140,000 clones detected, roughly nine tenths appear once; the ten largest clones hold 2.9%. This sequence was found in a man between 18 and 29 years old in good health and CMV-seronegative. Sequenced: PBMCs. This rearrangement joins TRBV7-9 to TRBJ2-4, with 7 bases matching TRBD1. The CDR3 DNA is TGTGCCAGCAGCTTAGGAGATAGGGGGCACGGAAACATTCAGTACTTC. Translation: CASSLGDRGHGNIQYF.